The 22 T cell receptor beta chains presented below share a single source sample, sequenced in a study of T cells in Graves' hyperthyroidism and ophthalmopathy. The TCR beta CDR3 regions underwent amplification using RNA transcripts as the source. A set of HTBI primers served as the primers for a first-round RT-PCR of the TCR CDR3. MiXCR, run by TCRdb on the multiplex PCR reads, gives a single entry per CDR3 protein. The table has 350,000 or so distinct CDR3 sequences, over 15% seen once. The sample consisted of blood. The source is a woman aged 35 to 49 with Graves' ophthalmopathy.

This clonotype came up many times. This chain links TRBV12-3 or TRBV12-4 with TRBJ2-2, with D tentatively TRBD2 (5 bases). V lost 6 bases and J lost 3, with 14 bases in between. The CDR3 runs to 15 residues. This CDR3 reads CASRYQDSYTGELFF. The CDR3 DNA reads TGTGCCAGCAGATACCAGGACTCCTACACCGGGGAGCTGTTTTTT.

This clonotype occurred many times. The CDR3 is CASRSTDPNTEAFF. The CDR3 DNA reads TGCGCCAGCCGGTCGACAGACCCGAACACTGAAGCTTTCTTT. The rearrangement uses TRBV5-1 and TRBJ1-1; D is possibly TRBD1 (5 bases). Trimming cost V 7 bases and J 1 base, with 14 bases left between them. The CDR3 consists of 14 residues. Germline V lookup: CDR1 SGHRS, CDR2 YFSETQ. The full variable domain, in which reference TRBV5-1 and TRBJ1-1 provide the parts outside the CDR3, is KAGVTQTPRYLIKTRGQQVTLSCSPISGHRSVSWYQQTPGQGLQFLFEYFSETQRNKGNFPGRFSGRQFSNSRSEMNVSTLELGDSALYLCASRSTDPNTEAFFGQGTRLTVV.

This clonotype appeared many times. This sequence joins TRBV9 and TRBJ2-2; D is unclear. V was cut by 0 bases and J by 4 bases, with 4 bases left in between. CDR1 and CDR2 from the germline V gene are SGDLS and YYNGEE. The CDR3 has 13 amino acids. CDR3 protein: CASSVGSTGELFF. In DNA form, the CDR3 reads TGTGCCAGCAGCGTAGGGAGCACCGGGGAGCTGTTTTTT.

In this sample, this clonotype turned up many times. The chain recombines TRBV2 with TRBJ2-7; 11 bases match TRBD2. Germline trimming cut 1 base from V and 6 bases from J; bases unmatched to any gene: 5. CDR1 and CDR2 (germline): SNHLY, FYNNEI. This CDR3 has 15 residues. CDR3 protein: CASSEGTSGPCEQYF. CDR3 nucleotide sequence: TGTGCCAGCAGTGAAGGGACTAGCGGGCCTTGCGAGCAGTACTTC.

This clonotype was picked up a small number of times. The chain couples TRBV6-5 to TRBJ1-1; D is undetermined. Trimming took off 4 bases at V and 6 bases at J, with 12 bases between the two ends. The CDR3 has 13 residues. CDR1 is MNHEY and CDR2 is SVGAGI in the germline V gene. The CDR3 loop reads CASSSMALPEAFF. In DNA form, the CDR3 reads TGTGCCAGCAGTTCGATGGCCCTACCTGAAGCTTTCTTT.

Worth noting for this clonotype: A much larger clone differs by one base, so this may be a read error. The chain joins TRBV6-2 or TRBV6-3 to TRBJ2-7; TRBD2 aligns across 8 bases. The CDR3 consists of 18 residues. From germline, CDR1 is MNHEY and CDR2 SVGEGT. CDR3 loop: CASSYSTSGLAGPYGQYF. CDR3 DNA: TGTGCCAGCAGTTACTCGACATCAGGGTTAGCGGGGCCCTACGGGCAGTACTTC.

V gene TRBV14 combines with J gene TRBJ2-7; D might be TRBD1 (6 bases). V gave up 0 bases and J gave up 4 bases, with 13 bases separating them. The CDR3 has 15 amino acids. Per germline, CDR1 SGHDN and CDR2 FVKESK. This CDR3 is CASSQDWRTAYEQYF. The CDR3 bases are TGTGCCAGCAGCCAAGATTGGAGGACAGCTTACGAGCAGTACTTC.

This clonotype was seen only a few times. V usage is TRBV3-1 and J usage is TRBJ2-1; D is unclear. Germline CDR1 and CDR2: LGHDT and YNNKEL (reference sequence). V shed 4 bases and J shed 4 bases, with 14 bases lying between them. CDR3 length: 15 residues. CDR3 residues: CASSPENLKYNEQFF. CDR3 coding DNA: TGTGCCAGCAGCCCAGAAAACCTAAAATACAATGAGCAGTTCTTC.

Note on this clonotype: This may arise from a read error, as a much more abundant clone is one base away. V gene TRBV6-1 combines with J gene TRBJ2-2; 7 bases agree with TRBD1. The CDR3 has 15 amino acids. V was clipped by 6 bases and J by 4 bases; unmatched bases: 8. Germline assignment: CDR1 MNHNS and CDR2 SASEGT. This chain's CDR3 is CASSAGTASTGELFF. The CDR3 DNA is TGTGCCAGCAGCGCCGGGACAGCGAGCACCGGGGAGCTGTTTTTT.

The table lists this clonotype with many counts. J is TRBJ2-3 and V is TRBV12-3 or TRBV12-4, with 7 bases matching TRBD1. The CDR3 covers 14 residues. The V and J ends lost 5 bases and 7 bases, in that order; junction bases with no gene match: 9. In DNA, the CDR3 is TGTGCCAGCAGTCCCGGGACAGAGAGAAATACGCAGTATTTT. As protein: CASSPGTERNTQYF.

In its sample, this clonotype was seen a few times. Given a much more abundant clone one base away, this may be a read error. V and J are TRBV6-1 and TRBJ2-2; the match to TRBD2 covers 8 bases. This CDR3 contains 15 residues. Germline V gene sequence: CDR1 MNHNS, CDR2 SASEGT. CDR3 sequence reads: CASNPLAASTGELLF. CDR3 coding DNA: TGTGCCAGCAACCCACTAGCGGCTTCCACCGGGGAGCTGCTTTTT.

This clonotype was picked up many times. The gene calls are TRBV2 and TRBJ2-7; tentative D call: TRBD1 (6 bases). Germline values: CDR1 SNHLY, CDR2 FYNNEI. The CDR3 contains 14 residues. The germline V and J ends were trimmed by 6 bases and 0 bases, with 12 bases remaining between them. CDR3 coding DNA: TGTGCCAGCAGGAGGACAGACAACTCCTACGAGCAGTACTTC. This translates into CASRRTDNSYEQYF.

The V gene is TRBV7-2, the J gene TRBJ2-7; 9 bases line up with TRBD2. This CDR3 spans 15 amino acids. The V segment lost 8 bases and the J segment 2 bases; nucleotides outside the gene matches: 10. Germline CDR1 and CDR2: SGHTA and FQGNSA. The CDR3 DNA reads TGTGCCAGCGCCCCTGGGCGCGGGAGGGCCTACGAGCAGTACTTC. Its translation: CASAPGRGRAYEQYF.

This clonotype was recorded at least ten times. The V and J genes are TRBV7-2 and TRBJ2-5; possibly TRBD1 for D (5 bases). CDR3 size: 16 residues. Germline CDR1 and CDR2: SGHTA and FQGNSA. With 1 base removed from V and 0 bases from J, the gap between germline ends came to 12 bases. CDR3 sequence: CASSLGRELYQETQYF. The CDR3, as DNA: TGTGCCAGCAGCTTAGGCAGGGAACTGTACCAAGAGACCCAGTACTTC.

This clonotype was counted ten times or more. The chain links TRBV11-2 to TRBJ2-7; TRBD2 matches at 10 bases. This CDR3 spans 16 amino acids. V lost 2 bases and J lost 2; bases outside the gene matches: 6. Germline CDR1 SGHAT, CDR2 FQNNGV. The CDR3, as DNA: TGTGCCAGCAGCTTACTAGCGGGAGCTGCCGCCTACGAGCAGTACTTC. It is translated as CASSLLAGAAAYEQYF.

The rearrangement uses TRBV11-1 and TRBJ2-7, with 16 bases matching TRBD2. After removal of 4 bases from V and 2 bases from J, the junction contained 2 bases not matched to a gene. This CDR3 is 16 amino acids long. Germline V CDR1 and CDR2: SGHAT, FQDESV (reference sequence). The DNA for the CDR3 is TGTGCCAGCAGCTGGGGGACTAGCGGGAGGGCCTACGAGCAGTACTTC. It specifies CASSWGTSGRAYEQYF.

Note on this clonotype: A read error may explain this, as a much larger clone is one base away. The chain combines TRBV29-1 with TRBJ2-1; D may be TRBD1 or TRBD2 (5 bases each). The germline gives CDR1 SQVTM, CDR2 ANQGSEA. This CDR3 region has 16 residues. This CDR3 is CSVEDPGRKSYNEQLF. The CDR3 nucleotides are TGCAGCGTTGAAGACCCGGGACGGAAATCCTACAATGAGCAGCTCTTC.

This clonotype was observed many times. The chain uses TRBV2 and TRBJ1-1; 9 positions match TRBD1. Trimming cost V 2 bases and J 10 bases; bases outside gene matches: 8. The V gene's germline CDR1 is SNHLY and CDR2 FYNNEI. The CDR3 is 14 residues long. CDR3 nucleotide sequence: TGTGCCAGCAGTGAATCGCCCGGACAGGGGAGAGCTTTCTTT. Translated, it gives CASSESPGQGRAFF.

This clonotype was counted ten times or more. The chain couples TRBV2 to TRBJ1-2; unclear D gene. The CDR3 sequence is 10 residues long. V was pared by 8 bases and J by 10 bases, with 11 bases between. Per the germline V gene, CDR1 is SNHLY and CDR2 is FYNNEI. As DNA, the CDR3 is TGTGCCAGCTGGCTGGGATCCTACACCTTC. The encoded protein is CASWLGSYTF.

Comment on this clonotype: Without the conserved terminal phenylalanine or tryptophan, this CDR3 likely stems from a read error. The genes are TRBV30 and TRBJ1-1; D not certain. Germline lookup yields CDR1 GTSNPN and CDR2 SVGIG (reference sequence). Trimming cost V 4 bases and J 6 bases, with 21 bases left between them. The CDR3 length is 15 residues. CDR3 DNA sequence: TGTGCCTGGACCTCGGGGTTGGGTCGAGAAGCTGAAGCTTTCTCT. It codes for CAWTSGLGREAEAFS.

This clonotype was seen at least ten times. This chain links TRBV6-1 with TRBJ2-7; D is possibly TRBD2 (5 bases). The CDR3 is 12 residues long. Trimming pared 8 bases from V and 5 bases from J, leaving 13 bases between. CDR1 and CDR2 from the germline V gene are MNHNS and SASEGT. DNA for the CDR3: TGTGCCAGCGCGCCTAGCTTAAACGAGCAGTACTTC. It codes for CASAPSLNEQYF.

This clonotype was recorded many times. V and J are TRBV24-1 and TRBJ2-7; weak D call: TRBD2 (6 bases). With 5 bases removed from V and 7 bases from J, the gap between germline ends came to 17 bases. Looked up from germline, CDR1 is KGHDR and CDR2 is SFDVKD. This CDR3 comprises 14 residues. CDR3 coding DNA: TGTGCCACCAGTGGAACCCGGGACTCGGGGGAGCAGTACTTC. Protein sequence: CATSGTRDSGEQYF.